A selection of T cell receptor beta chains follows, all from one sample in a study of spatial heterogeneity in lung cancer. TCRdb passed the 5' RACE reads through MiXCR, listing each CDR3 protein once. The sample has 18,000 or so distinct CDR3 sequences; under 7% are singletons. The material was lung tumor tissue, obtained at surgery. These receptors originate from a female donor with early-stage non-small cell lung cancer. Both conserved end residues are part of each CDR3. The D gene is left open where the match is weak. The size entry is marked missing in some rows and otherwise reads once, few, many or a size class.

cdr3_aa | cdr3_nt | j_call | v_call | clone_size | d_call
CASEGRPANYGYTF | TGTGCCAGCGAAGGACGGCCAGCTAACTATGGCTACACCTTC | TRBJ1-2 | TRBV28 | medium-sized | -
CASSLERGGNTEAFF | TGTGCCAGCAGCTTAGAGAGGGGAGGGAACACTGAAGCTTTCTTT | TRBJ1-1 | TRBV11-2 | few | -
CASRKGFGTSEYEQYF | TGCGCCAGCAGAAAAGGGTTTGGGACTAGCGAATACGAGCAGTACTTC | TRBJ2-7 | TRBV4-1 | many | TRBD2
CASSLISGRGEQYF | TGTGCCAGCAGCTTAATCTCCGGCCGGGGCGAGCAGTACTTC | TRBJ2-7 | TRBV7-9 | many | -
CASSLSKTGRLSNQPQHF | TGTGCCAGTAGTCTCTCCAAGACAGGGAGATTGAGCAATCAGCCCCAGCATTTT | TRBJ1-5 | TRBV19 | many | TRBD1
CASSLEGRGVEQYF | TGTGCCAGCAGCTTGGAGGGACGAGGGGTCGAGCAGTACTTC | TRBJ2-7 | TRBV5-4 | many | -
CSASGGMSSITGELFF | TGCAGTGCTAGCGGGGGAATGAGTTCGATCACCGGGGAGCTGTTTTTT | TRBJ2-2 | TRBV20-1 | - | -
CASSLPGLRTDTQYF | TGTGCCAGCAGTCTACCGGGACTCCGCACAGATACGCAGTATTTT | TRBJ2-3 | TRBV28 | many | -
CSANPNSYEQYF | TGCAGTGCTAATCCGAACAGCTACGAGCAGTACTTC | TRBJ2-7 | TRBV20-1 | many | -
CASSPGPDQETQYF | TGTGCCAGCAGCCCGGGGCCAGACCAAGAGACCCAGTACTTC | TRBJ2-5 | TRBV11-2 | few | -
CASRGTGDTGELFF | TGCGCCAGCAGAGGGACAGGGGATACCGGGGAGCTGTTTTTT | TRBJ2-2 | TRBV5-1 | few | TRBD1
CASNSGQGSQETQYF | TGTGCAAGTAACTCGGGACAGGGGTCCCAAGAGACCCAGTACTTC | TRBJ2-5 | TRBV12-2 | many | -
CASSQDPTESPLHF | TGCGCCAGCAGCCAAGATCCCACAGAGTCACCCCTCCACTTT | TRBJ1-6 | TRBV4-1 | - | -
CASSLAGTVSYNEQFF | TGTGCCAGCAGCTTAGCCGGGACGGTCTCCTACAATGAGCAGTTCTTC | TRBJ2-1 | TRBV7-3 | medium-sized | -
CASSLTGGNQPQHF | TGTGCCAGCAGCTTGACAGGGGGCAATCAGCCCCAGCATTTT | TRBJ1-5 | TRBV5-5 | many | TRBD1
CASSPLTQETQYF | TGTGCCAGCAGTCCCCTGACACAAGAGACCCAGTACTTC | TRBJ2-5 | TRBV7-6 | - | -
CASSLLTGTASYEQYF | TGTGCCAGCAGCTTACTGACCGGGACCGCTTCCTACGAGCAGTACTTC | TRBJ2-7 | TRBV7-8 | many | -
CSARDPSRGLETQYF | TGCAGTGCTAGAGATCCGTCCAGGGGGCTAGAGACCCAGTACTTC | TRBJ2-5 | TRBV20-1 | many | TRBD1
CASSTDPGPRTGNQPQHF | TGTGCCAGCAGTACCGACCCGGGACCAAGAACGGGCAATCAGCCCCAGCATTTT | TRBJ1-5 | TRBV2 | many | -
CASSQGRGTASHEQYF | TGTGCCAGCAGCCAGGGAAGAGGGACAGCATCGCACGAGCAGTACTTC | TRBJ2-7 | TRBV4-2 | many | TRBD1
CASSLASSRETQYF | TGCGCCAGCAGCTTGGCCTCGAGTCGAGAGACCCAGTACTTC | TRBJ2-5 | TRBV5-1 | many | -
CASSSGRKTQYF | TGTGCCAGCAGTAGCGGGAGAAAGACCCAGTACTTC | TRBJ2-5 | TRBV2 | few | TRBD2
CASSPRQGKNTEAFF | TGTGCCAGCAGCCCCCGACAGGGGAAGAACACTGAAGCTTTCTTT | TRBJ1-1 | TRBV7-3 | many | TRBD1
CASSLGGVTQPQHF | TGTGCCAGCAGCTTAGGTGGGGTAACGCAGCCCCAGCATTTT | TRBJ1-5 | TRBV11-2 | many | -
CASSPRDRVRYGVVTNEKLFF | TGTGCCAGCTCACCCCGGGACAGGGTCCGATACGGAGTAGTCACTAATGAAAAACTGTTTTTT | TRBJ1-4 | TRBV18 | many | TRBD1
CASSLGIAAGLEQFF | TGTGCCAGCAGTTTGGGGATAGCGGCGGGTTTAGAGCAGTTCTTC | TRBJ2-1 | TRBV12-3/TRBV12-4 | many | -
CSARQPYQETQYF | TGCAGCGCTCGGCAACCGTACCAAGAGACCCAGTACTTC | TRBJ2-5 | TRBV20-1 | few | -
CASSQDWPSGYTF | TGTGCCAGCAGCCAAGATTGGCCCAGTGGCTACACCTTC | TRBJ1-2 | TRBV4-2 | many | -
CSVGASSYNEQFF | TGCAGTGTGGGGGCAAGCTCCTACAATGAGCAGTTCTTC | TRBJ2-1 | TRBV29-1 | - | -
CASMGETQYF | TGTGCCAGCATGGGAGAGACCCAGTACTTC | TRBJ2-5 | TRBV2 | many | -
CASRSGLAVLYEQYF | TGTGCCAGCAGGTCAGGACTAGCGGTTCTGTACGAGCAGTACTTC | TRBJ2-7 | TRBV6-2/TRBV6-3 | - | TRBD2
CSADRRGTDTQYF | TGCAGCGCCGACAGGAGGGGCACAGATACGCAGTATTTT | TRBJ2-3 | TRBV29-1 | medium-sized | -
CASSSSSGSYNEQFF | TGTGCCAGCAGCTCGTCCAGCGGGAGCTACAATGAGCAGTTCTTC | TRBJ2-1 | TRBV7-2 | many | TRBD2
CSARSRTSGSGEQYF | TGCAGTGCTAGAAGTCGGACTAGCGGGAGTGGCGAGCAGTACTTC | TRBJ2-7 | TRBV20-1 | many | TRBD2
CASSRGTSGRLSGELFF | TGTGCCAGCAGCCGGGGAACTAGCGGGAGATTGTCCGGGGAGCTGTTTTTT | TRBJ2-2 | TRBV7-9 | many | TRBD2
CAISEGAVGNQPQHF | TGTGCCATCAGTGAGGGGGCAGTGGGCAATCAGCCCCAGCATTTT | TRBJ1-5 | TRBV10-3 | - | -
CASSQGAVQETQYF | TGTGCCAGCAGCCAAGGAGCAGTTCAAGAGACCCAGTACTTC | TRBJ2-5 | TRBV3-1 | many | -
CASSLDGGGYTF | TGCGCCAGCAGCTTGGACGGGGGAGGCTACACCTTC | TRBJ1-2 | TRBV5-1 | - | -
CASSPPGVQETQYF | TGTGCCAGCAGCCCCCCCGGCGTGCAAGAGACCCAGTACTTC | TRBJ2-5 | TRBV3-1 | few | -
CSARPYNLTGELFF | TGCAGTGCTAGACCTTACAACCTCACCGGGGAGCTGTTTTTT | TRBJ2-2 | TRBV20-1 | - | -
CASSQDLLGLAGQETQYF | TGCGCCAGCAGCCAAGATCTATTGGGACTAGCGGGTCAAGAGACCCAGTACTTC | TRBJ2-5 | TRBV4-1 | many | TRBD2
CASSFGTFPGLAINEQFF | TGCGCCAGCAGTTTTGGAACGTTCCCGGGACTAGCGATCAATGAGCAGTTCTTC | TRBJ2-1 | TRBV10-1 | many | TRBD2
CASSPVVAGTTGELFF | TGTGCCAGCAGCCCCGTAGTAGCGGGGACCACCGGGGAGCTGTTTTTT | TRBJ2-2 | TRBV9 | many | TRBD2